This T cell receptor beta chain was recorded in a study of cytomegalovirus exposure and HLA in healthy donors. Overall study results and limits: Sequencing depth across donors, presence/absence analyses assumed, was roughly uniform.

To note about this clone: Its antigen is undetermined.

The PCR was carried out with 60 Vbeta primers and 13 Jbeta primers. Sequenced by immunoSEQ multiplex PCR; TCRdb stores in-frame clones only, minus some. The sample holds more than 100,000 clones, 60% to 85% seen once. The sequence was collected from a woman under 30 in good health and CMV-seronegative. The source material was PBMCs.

The CDR3 DNA sequence: TGCGCCAGCAGCTTGGCCTGGCAGGGGAGGGAGCTGTTTTTT. This codes for CASSLAWQGRELFF. The rearrangement links TRBV5-1 to TRBJ2-2; possible D gene TRBD1, 6 bases. Trimming left V 0 bases short and J 9 bases short, with 12 bases between. Germline V gene lookup returns CDR1 SGHRS and CDR2 YFSETQ. This CDR3 contains 14 residues.